The next 3 T cell receptor beta chains were all read from a single sample in a study of T cell responses to AZD1222 COVID-19 vaccine. Produced via immunoSEQ multiplex PCR; TCRdb's table is partial and in-frame only. This table has approximately 150,000 clones, around nine tenths appearing once. The source material was peripheral blood, sampled on day 0 of AZD1222 vaccination. These receptors originate from an adult in good health.

The V and J genes are TRBV27 and TRBJ2-7; TRBD1 matches 7 bases. Germline CDR1 MNHEY, CDR2 SMNVEV (reference sequence). V dropped 5 bases and J dropped 3; count of bases not matched to a gene: 7. The CDR3 is 14 residues long. CDR3 bases: TGTGCCAGCAGTCCATTGACAGGGAGCTACGAGCAGTACTTC. Protein: CASSPLTGSYEQYF.

This clone was picked up a small number of times. The CDR3 sequence is CASSLAQEGPIKEQYF. The CDR3 coding sequence is TGTGCCAGCAGCTTAGCGCAGGAGGGTCCTATCAAGGAGCAGTACTTC. V usage is TRBV7-9 and J usage is TRBJ2-7, with D perhaps matching TRBD2 (6 bases). The V end lost 0 bases, the J end lost 7 bases, and 19 bases lay between the germline ends. Germline CDR1 and CDR2: SEHNR and FQNEAQ (reference sequence). The CDR3 sequence is 16 residues long.

This chain uses TRBV19 with TRBJ2-2; D is unresolved. V was clipped by 9 bases and J by 7 bases, with 6 bases between them. In germline, CDR1 is LNHDA, CDR2 SQIVND (reference sequence). The CDR3 sequence is 10 residues long. CDR3 in amino acids: CASRSGELFF. The CDR3, as DNA: TGTGCCAGCCGGAGCGGGGAGCTGTTTTTT.